Presented here are 22 T cell receptor beta chains from one specimen sequenced in a study of shared clonotypes between healthy human individuals. Repertoires were generated with immunoSEQ multiplex PCR, while TCRdb's copy carries only in-frame clones and drops some. The profile covers fewer than 3 million clones, with about nine tenths appearing a single time and more than 0.35% taken by the ten largest. What was sequenced was naive CD4+ T cells from PBMCs. Subset described: CD45RA+ positively selected. These receptors all stem from a man aged 18 to 35 in good health. Some clones in this sample may be carry-over from other donors' samples.

The V gene is TRBV11-2, the J gene TRBJ2-3; D unclear. The CDR3 is 16 residues long. V was clipped by 1 base and J by 1 base, with 12 bases between them. Germline V gene data show CDR1 as SGHAT and CDR2 as FQNNGV. CDR3 in amino acids: CASSLGKGWGTDTQYF. As DNA, the CDR3 is TGTGCCAGCAGCTTAGGGAAAGGTTGGGGCACAGATACGCAGTATTTT.

The count of this clone is one. The V and J genes are TRBV28 and TRBJ2-5, with TRBD1 matching 10 bases. The V segment lost 2 bases and the J segment 6 bases; nucleotides outside the gene matches: 6. The CDR3 spans 15 residues. CDR1 and CDR2 from the germline V gene are MDHEN and SYDVKM. Here the CDR3 DNA reads TGTGCCAGCAGTTTACAGACAGGGGGCAGGAAGACCCAGTACTTC. It codes for CASSLQTGGRKTQYF. The full variable domain, with the rest looked up from reference TRBV28 and TRBJ2-5, is DVKVTQSSRYLVKRTGEKVFLECVQDMDHENMFWYRQDPGLGLRLIYFSYDVKMKEKGDIPEGYSVSREKKERFSLILESASTNQTSMYLCASSLQTGGRKTQYFGPGTRLLVL.

This CDR3 reads CASRLAGDYEQYF. In nucleotides, the CDR3 is TGTGCCAGCCGGCTAGCGGGTGACTACGAGCAGTACTTC. This rearrangement joins TRBV28 to TRBJ2-7; 8 nucleotides match TRBD2. The CDR3 covers 13 residues. The germline CDR1 and CDR2 sequences are MDHEN and SYDVKM. V trimming: 8 bases; J trimming: 3 bases; junction bases outside the gene matches: 6. The variable domain in full, completed from reference TRBV28 and TRBJ2-7, reads DVKVTQSSRYLVKRTGEKVFLECVQDMDHENMFWYRQDPGLGLRLIYFSYDVKMKEKGDIPEGYSVSREKKERFSLILESASTNQTSMYLCASRLAGDYEQYFGPGTRLTVT.

The chain has TRBV28 and TRBJ2-7; D possibly corresponds to TRBD1 (5 bases). There are 14 residues in the CDR3. Germline CDR1 is MDHEN and CDR2 is SYDVKM. V lost 2 bases, J lost 2 bases, and 10 bases lay in between. The CDR3 here is CASSLGAGTYEQYF. The CDR3, as DNA: TGTGCCAGCAGTTTAGGGGCAGGGACCTACGAGCAGTACTTC.

Only one count was recorded for this clone. The V call is TRBV5-4, the J call TRBJ2-7; D is possibly TRBD1 (5 bases). Germline values: CDR1 SGHNT, CDR2 YYREEE (reference sequence). The CDR3 runs to 13 residues. V lost 0 bases and J lost 11, with 15 bases in between. The CDR3, as DNA: TGTGCCAGCAGCTTGGGGCAGGGAACTTCGGAGTACTTC. Amino acid sequence: CASSLGQGTSEYF.

The chain combines TRBV5-1 with TRBJ2-6, with 7 bases lining up with TRBD1. V dropped 2 bases and J dropped 0; count of bases not matched to a gene: 8. Germline V lookup: CDR1 SGHRS, CDR2 YFSETQ. This CDR3 is built from 18 residues. This chain's CDR3 is CASSFTRDSSSGANVLTF. CDR3 nucleotides: TGCGCCAGCAGCTTTACCCGGGACAGCTCCTCTGGGGCCAACGTCCTGACTTTC.

V and J are TRBV7-3 and TRBJ2-2, with no clear D. The germline gives CDR1 SGHTA, CDR2 FQGTGA. Trimming removed 2 bases at V and 6 bases at J, with 7 bases between. This CDR3 region has 13 residues. The CDR3 DNA reads TGTGCCAGCAGCTTATTGTCGGCCGGGGAGCTGTTTTTT. Its protein is CASSLLSAGELFF. Complete variable domain (other parts from reference TRBV7-3 and TRBJ2-2): GAGVSQTPSNKVTEKGKYVELRCDPISGHTALYWYRQSLGQGPEFLIYFQGTGAADDSGLPNDRFFAVRPEGSVSTLKIQRTERGDSAVYLCASSLLSAGELFFGEGSRLTVL.

The chain combines TRBV5-5 with TRBJ1-1; D gene uncertain. V was cut by 3 bases and J by 5 bases, with 17 bases left in between. The CDR3 spans 15 residues. Germline CDR1 reads SGHKS; CDR2 reads YYEKEE (reference sequence). CDR3 sequence (DNA): TGTGCCAGCAGCTCCCGGGCCAAAGTCGGTACTGAAGCTTTCTTT. Translation: CASSSRAKVGTEAFF.

As concerns this clone: Other DNA sequences within the sample encode an identical CDR3. The gene calls are TRBV5-1 and TRBJ1-1; TRBD1 aligns across 10 bases. This CDR3 has 15 residues. Looked up from germline, CDR1 is SGHRS and CDR2 is YFSETQ. The trim removed 4 bases at V and 2 bases at J, leaving 5 bases unmatched. CDR3 in amino acids: CASSLRTGGNTEAFF. The CDR3 DNA sequence: TGCGCCAGCAGCCTACGGACAGGGGGAAACACTGAAGCTTTCTTT.

CDR3: CASSLAGTLNTEAFF. In DNA, the CDR3 is TGCGCCAGCAGCTTGGCTGGGACACTGAACACTGAAGCTTTCTTT. This sequence joins TRBV5-1 and TRBJ1-1, with D perhaps matching TRBD1 (6 bases). The germline V gene encodes CDR1 SGHRS and CDR2 YFSETQ. This CDR3 contains 15 residues. The germline V and J ends were trimmed by 0 bases and 0 bases, with 9 bases remaining between them.

Points on this clone: An end of the junction does not agree with germline; a read error may underlie this. This sample includes further DNA sequences coding for the same CDR3. The rearrangement uses TRBV18 and TRBJ2-1; D is undetermined. The CDR3 runs 9 residues. Germline loops: CDR1 KGHSH, CDR2 LQKENI. CDR3 DNA sequence: TGTGCCAGCTCACCACCGCTGCTCTTC. This codes for CASSPPLLF.

The rearrangement uses TRBV5-1 and TRBJ2-2, with D possibly matching TRBD1 (5 bases). Germline CDR1 reads SGHRS; CDR2 reads YFSETQ. Deletions cut 4 bases from V and 4 bases from J, with 17 bases between. CDR3 size: 16 residues. CDR3 sequence (DNA): TGCGCCAGCAGCCAAGGGGTCCGGACATCCACCGGGGAGCTGTTTTTT. Translation: CASSQGVRTSTGELFF.

The gene calls are TRBV27 and TRBJ2-7; D may be TRBD1 (6 bases). This CDR3 comprises 15 residues. V gave up 7 bases and J gave up 2 bases, with 18 bases separating them. Germline loops: CDR1 MNHEY, CDR2 SMNVEV (reference sequence). The CDR3 DNA follows: TGTGCCAGCAACCCCGGACAGAGAATTACCTACGAGCAGTACTTC. It encodes CASNPGQRITYEQYF.

The chain is built from TRBV6-6 and TRBJ2-2; D call uncertain. V was trimmed by 5 bases and J by 5 bases, leaving 15 bases between them. Germline V gene sequence: CDR1 MNHNY, CDR2 SVGAGI (reference sequence). This CDR3 spans 15 amino acids. The CDR3 region is CASSRVNVRTGELFF. The CDR3 DNA sequence: TGTGCCAGCAGTCGCGTGAACGTGCGGACCGGGGAGCTGTTTTTT.

This sequence joins TRBV7-9 and TRBJ1-4; D gene ambiguous. CDR3 size: 13 residues. The germline V and J ends were trimmed by 2 bases and 15 bases, with 16 bases remaining between them. CDR1 and CDR2 (germline): SEHNR, FQNEAQ (reference sequence). The CDR3 region is CASSLRPDTKLFF. The CDR3 coding sequence is TGTGCCAGCAGCTTACGTCCAGATACTAAGTTGTTTTTT.

The J gene is TRBJ1-3, the V gene TRBV28; no definite D call. Germline CDR1 reads MDHEN; CDR2 reads SYDVKM. V was pared by 8 bases and J by 4 bases, with 6 bases between. The length of the CDR3 is 11 residues. Here the CDR3 reads CASLGGNTIYF. CDR3 in DNA: TGTGCCAGCCTTGGGGGAAACACCATATATTTT.

The CDR3 bases are TGTGCCAGCAGTGACAGAGAAATCTATGGCTACACCTTC. This sequence encodes CASSDREIYGYTF. V gene TRBV2 combines with J gene TRBJ1-2; no reliable D call. Trimming stripped 3 bases from V and 4 bases from J, with 9 bases between. Germline-derived CDR1 and CDR2 are SNHLY and FYNNEI. This CDR3 is built from 13 residues.

The chain employs TRBV29-1 and TRBJ2-5, with 9 bases identical to TRBD1. CDR3 length equals 12 residues. Germline V CDR1 and CDR2: SQVTM, ANQGSEA. J lost 4 bases, V lost 6 bases, and 3 bases had no gene match. The CDR3 DNA sequence: TGCAGCGTGGTGACAGGGGGAGAGACCCAGTACTTC. Its protein product is CSVVTGGETQYF.

The count of this clone is one. This chain links TRBV27 with TRBJ2-7, with D maybe TRBD1 (5 bases). CDR1 is MNHEY, CDR2 SMNVEV, per germline (reference sequence). There are 14 residues in the CDR3. V was cut by 4 bases and J by 7 bases, with 17 bases left in between. CDR3 nucleotide sequence: TGTGCCAGCAGTTCCCCCGCTCGACGGACAGAGCAGTACTTC. It specifies CASSSPARRTEQYF.

V and J are TRBV9 and TRBJ1-3; TRBD1 matches at 7 bases. Germline trimming cut 4 bases from V and 0 bases from J; bases unmatched to any gene: 7. The CDR3 spans 16 residues. The germline gives CDR1 SGDLS, CDR2 YYNGEE. The CDR3 coding sequence is TGTGCCAGCAGCTTCACAGACAGGGTCTCTGGAAACACCATATATTTT. Translating gives CASSFTDRVSGNTIYF.

Concerning this clone: The sample holds other DNA sequences that translate to the same CDR3. The V gene is TRBV5-1, the J gene TRBJ2-6; D unclear. Looked up from germline, CDR1 is SGHRS and CDR2 is YFSETQ. V gave up 2 bases and J gave up 1 base, with 7 bases separating them. The CDR3 consists of 15 residues. The CDR3 loop reads CASSLGRSGANVLTF. For the CDR3, the DNA is TGCGCCAGCAGCTTAGGGCGATCTGGGGCCAACGTCCTGACTTTC.

The rearrangement links TRBV28 to TRBJ1-1; maybe TRBD1 (5 bases). The V and J ends lost 2 bases and 10 bases respectively, with 8 bases between them. The germline V gene has CDR1 MDHEN and CDR2 SYDVKM. The CDR3 has 11 residues. Here the CDR3 reads CASSLTGTAFF. CDR3 bases: TGTGCCAGCAGTTTAACAGGTACAGCTTTCTTT. The entire variable domain, with the rest obtained from reference TRBV28 and TRBJ1-1, is as follows: DVKVTQSSRYLVKRTGEKVFLECVQDMDHENMFWYRQDPGLGLRLIYFSYDVKMKEKGDIPEGYSVSREKKERFSLILESASTNQTSMYLCASSLTGTAFFGQGTRLTVV.